A selection of T cell receptor beta chains follows, all from one sample in a study of T cell responses to AZD1222 COVID-19 vaccine. Sequencing was performed with immunoSEQ multiplex PCR; in TCRdb, only in-frame clones are kept and a portion is missing. The data contain approximately 98,000 clones, more than 70% of them singletons. Source: peripheral blood, taken on day 0 of MenACWY control vaccination. Receptors were obtained from an adult in good health. Both conserved end residues are part of each CDR3. The D gene is left open where the match is weak. Part of the rows lack a size; the others show once, few, many or a class for expanded clones.

v_gene	j_gene	abundance	d_gene	CDR3nt	CDR3aa
TRBV6-6	TRBJ2-1	.	TRBD2	TGTGCCAGCAGTCCCCAGCGGGGGCGCGGGGGTGAGCAGTTCTTC	CASSPQRGRGGEQFF
TRBV7-3	TRBJ1-1	.	.	TGTGCCAGCAGCGCCACAGACTACACTGAAGCTTTCTTT	CASSATDYTEAFF
TRBV27	TRBJ1-2	.	.	TGTGCCAGCAGTCCGCGCCGGGGGTATGGCTACACCTTC	CASSPRRGYGYTF
TRBV28	TRBJ2-3	.	.	TGTGCCAGCACGTTGGCGGGAACAGATACGCAGTATTTT	CASTLAGTDTQYF
TRBV2	TRBJ1-6	.	TRBD1	TGTGCCAGCAGCGGGGACAGCTTCAGCTCACCCCTCCACTTT	CASSGDSFSSPLHF
TRBV27	TRBJ1-1	once	TRBD1	TGTGCCAGCAGTTTTACCGGGACAGGGGGCATCACTGAAGCTTTCTTT	CASSFTGTGGITEAFF
TRBV12-3/TRBV12-4	TRBJ2-7	.	.	TGTGCCAGCAGCTCCTCCTACGAGCAGTACTTC	CASSSSYEQYF
TRBV5-4	TRBJ2-1	.	.	TGTGCCAGCAGCTCGAGACTTGGTGTGGGAAATGAGCAGTTCTTC	CASSSRLGVGNEQFF
TRBV5-6	TRBJ1-2	.	.	TGTGCCAGCAGCAGGGGCAGAGAGACTTATGGCTACACCTTC	CASSRGRETYGYTF
TRBV29-1	TRBJ1-3	.	.	TGCAGCGTTGATTCGTGTACACTCTCTGGAAACACCATATATTTT	CSVDSCTLSGNTIYF
TRBV12-3/TRBV12-4	TRBJ1-3	.	.	TGTGCCAGCAGTCCCCCCGGGGGAGCCATATATTTT	CASSPPGGAIYF
TRBV5-4	TRBJ1-2	.	.	TGTGCCAGCAGCTTGGCTGGGGGCGTTGATCGCTACACCTTC	CASSLAGGVDRYTF
TRBV30	TRBJ1-1	.	.	TGTGCCAGAGGAGGGGAACAGGGTGTCACTGAAGCTTTCTTT	CARGGEQGVTEAFF
TRBV27	TRBJ1-6	few	.	TGTGCCATCTCTACGGGGCAGGGCAGACCCCTCCACTTT	CAISTGQGRPLHF
TRBV24-1	TRBJ2-3	.	.	TGTGCCACCAGTGGTCGGGAAACTGGCACAGATACGCAGTATTTT	CATSGRETGTDTQYF
TRBV6-1	TRBJ2-3	few	.	TGTGCCAGCAGTGAAGGGATTCCCTACACAGATACGCAGTATTTT	CASSEGIPYTDTQYF
TRBV3-1/TRBV3-2	TRBJ1-5	.	.	TGTGCCAGCAGCCGGGGTGATTACAATCAGCCCCAGCATTTT	CASSRGDYNQPQHF
TRBV5-1	TRBJ2-7	.	TRBD1	TGCGCCAGCGCCGAACAGGGGTCCGACGGGGAGCAGTACTTC	CASAEQGSDGEQYF
TRBV7-2	TRBJ2-7	once	TRBD2	TGTGCCAGCAGCTTAGGCGGGGGGGACGAGCAGTACTTC	CASSLGGGDEQYF
TRBV10-3	TRBJ2-2	.	.	TGTGCCGGCCTACGGCTGCGGAGTGAAAACACCGGGGAGCTGTTTTTT	CAGLRLRSENTGELFF
TRBV11-2	TRBJ1-5	.	.	TGTGCCAGCAGCCGTTATAATCAGCCCCAGCATTTT	CASSRYNQPQHF
TRBV2	TRBJ2-7	.	.	TGTGCCAGCAGTAGGGGATCCTACGAGCAGTACTTC	CASSRGSYEQYF
TRBV7-9	TRBJ2-1	.	.	TGTGCCAGCAGCTTAACGGGCAATGAGCAGTTCTTC	CASSLTGNEQFF
TRBV7-9	TRBJ1-2	few	TRBD1	TGTGCCAGCAGCCCCAGGGGGAACTATGGCTACACCTTC	CASSPRGNYGYTF
TRBV27	TRBJ2-7	.	TRBD2	TGTGCCAGCAGTTTACGGGGGGTTGATACCTCCTACGAGCAGTACTTC	CASSLRGVDTSYEQYF
TRBV7-9	TRBJ1-6	.	.	TGTGCCAGCAGCTTATGGAGGGATAATTCACCCCTCCACTTT	CASSLWRDNSPLHF
TRBV2	TRBJ1-1	.	TRBD1	TGTGCCAGCAGCGGAGGGACAGACGCGACAGCTTTCTTT	CASSGGTDATAFF
TRBV5-6	TRBJ2-2	.	.	TGTGCCAGCAGCTCCGTGTTGGGGGACACCGGGGAGCTGTTTTTT	CASSSVLGDTGELFF
TRBV11-2	TRBJ2-7	.	TRBD2	TGTGCCAGCAGCTTCGCAACTAGCGCTATGCACTTC	CASSFATSAMHF
TRBV5-1	TRBJ2-3	.	.	TGCGCCAGCAGCTTGTGGGGGGCCGCAGATACGCAGTATTTT	CASSLWGAADTQYF
TRBV4-1	TRBJ2-1	.	.	TGCGCCAGCAGCCAGCCAGGGAGCGGCGAGCAGTTCTTC	CASSQPGSGEQFF
TRBV13	TRBJ1-6	.	TRBD1	TGTGCCAGCAGCAGACAGGGGGCGGGGAATTCACCCCTCCACTTT	CASSRQGAGNSPLHF
TRBV13	TRBJ1-1	few	.	TGTGCCAGCAGCAACCGGGAGGGGATGAACACTGAAGCTTTCTTT	CASSNREGMNTEAFF
TRBV30	TRBJ1-2	.	.	TGTGCCTGGAGTGTTAGCCTTGGACTGCCTTCCCCCTTC	CAWSVSLGLPSPF
TRBV6-5	TRBJ2-1	.	TRBD2	TGTGCCAGCCGAGGAGCGGGGGGATGGAATGAGCAGTTCTTC	CASRGAGGWNEQFF
TRBV30	TRBJ1-5	.	.	TGTGCCTGGTCTCAGGGCCCCGATCAGCCCCAGCATTTT	CAWSQGPDQPQHF
TRBV11-2	TRBJ2-3	.	TRBD1	TGTGCCAGCAGCTTATATTACAGGGGGCTTACAGATACGCAGTATTTT	CASSLYYRGLTDTQYF
TRBV24-1	TRBJ2-3	.	TRBD1	TGTGCCACCAGTGAACCCCCTGGACAGGACACAGATACGCAGTATTTT	CATSEPPGQDTDTQYF
TRBV27	TRBJ2-7	.	TRBD1	TGTGCCAGCAGTCGCAACAGGGGCGACGAGCAGTACTTC	CASSRNRGDEQYF
TRBV27	TRBJ2-5	.	.	TGTGCCAGCAGTCGACAGGGAGGTCAAGAGACCCAGTACTTC	CASSRQGGQETQYF
TRBV25-1	TRBJ1-1	once	.	TGTGCCAGCAGTGAATATCCCGGGGCACTCACTGAAGCTTTCTTT	CASSEYPGALTEAFF
TRBV21-1	TRBJ1-2	.	.	TGTGCCAGTAACAGGGTTTGGGGCGATTATGGCTACACCTTC	CASNRVWGDYGYTF
TRBV5-1	TRBJ1-5	.	.	TGCGCCAGCAGCTTGGGAGGAGGCAGCAATCAGCCCCAGCATTTT	CASSLGGGSNQPQHF
TRBV4-2	TRBJ1-1	few	.	TGTGCCAGCAGCCAAGATTCGGGGAACACTGAAGCTTTCTTT	CASSQDSGNTEAFF
TRBV7-2	TRBJ1-4	.	TRBD1	TGTGCCAGCAGCTTAAACAGGGGGCCGGGAGAAAAACTGTTTTTT	CASSLNRGPGEKLFF
TRBV4-3	TRBJ2-3	.	TRBD2	TGCGCCAGCAGCCAAGATGTCGGCCAGCGGGGGGGCCTAGCAGATACGCAGTATTTT	CASSQDVGQRGGLADTQYF
TRBV5-1	TRBJ1-1	.	TRBD1	TGCGCCAGCAGCAGTACAGGGGGCGGAACTGAAGCTTTCTTT	CASSSTGGGTEAFF
TRBV29-1	TRBJ2-3	few	.	TGCAGCGTCCCCGACTCTGATACGCAGTATTTT	CSVPDSDTQYF
TRBV7-2	TRBJ2-1	.	TRBD2	TGTGCCAGCAGCTTAGATTTGGCGGGGGGTTACAATGAGCAGTTCTTC	CASSLDLAGGYNEQFF
TRBV6-1	TRBJ1-2	.	TRBD1	TGTGCCAGCAGTGAACGGACAGGGCCAAACTATGGCTACACCTTC	CASSERTGPNYGYTF
TRBV5-8	TRBJ1-2	.	.	TGTGCCAGCAGCTTGGCGGCGGACTATGGCTACACCTTC	CASSLAADYGYTF